Below, one TCR beta chain is given with its context. Amplification from RNA transcripts yielded the TCR beta CDR3 regions. HTBI primers served in a first-round RT-PCR, which a second-round multiplex PCR followed. TCRdb processed the multiplex PCR reads anew with MiXCR; each CDR3 protein has one entry. The sample lists 740,000 or so distinct CDR3 sequences; 35% to 50% were seen once. As diagnostic evidence, clinical symptoms, serum thyroxine, TRAb, thyroid ultrasound and orbital computed tomography were relied upon. PBMCs were density-gradient isolated from around 10 ml fresh blood. The data were taken from a study of Graves' ophthalmopathy and Graves' hyperthyroidism. Germline V gene sequence: CDR1 SGHTA, CDR2 FQGNSA. Trimming cost V 5 bases and J 7 bases, with 11 bases left between them. The CDR3 length is 12 residues.

The chain couples TRBV7-2 to TRBJ1-2; D not resolved. Material: peripheral blood. The receptor was derived from an adult man with Graves' ophthalmopathy. The chain's CDR3 is CASSPGYLGYTF. The CDR3 DNA reads TGTGCCAGCAGCCCTGGATATCTTGGCTACACCTTC.